One sample yielded the 17 T cell receptor beta chains listed below, sequenced in a study of cytomegalovirus exposure and HLA in healthy donors. The protocol was immunoSEQ multiplex PCR, while the TCRdb copy is restricted to in-frame clones and leaves out a portion. The sample carries about 82,000 clones, approximately 95% recorded once. Material for sequencing was PBMCs. The receptors shown here come from a woman aged 18 to 35 in good health and CMV-seronegative.

The chain joins TRBV6-4 to TRBJ2-1; 7 bases align to TRBD2. Losses at the gene ends were 0 bases for V and 5 bases for J; bases not matched to a gene: 7. Per germline, CDR1 MRHNA and CDR2 SNTAGT. The CDR3 length is 16 residues. Here the CDR3 DNA reads TGTGCCAGCAGTGACTCGGGGGGGTCGGGGAACAATGAGCAGTTCTTC. It codes for CASSDSGGSGNNEQFF.

The chain joins TRBV28 to TRBJ2-7; possible D gene TRBD1, 5 bases. Germline V gives CDR1 MDHEN, CDR2 SYDVKM. Trimming stripped 6 bases from V and 3 bases from J, with 18 bases between. CDR3 length equals 15 residues. The CDR3 region has the DNA TGTGCCAGCAGCGACCGACAGACATCTCGCTACGAGCAGTACTTC. Protein: CASSDRQTSRYEQYF.

DNA of the CDR3: TGTGCCAGCAGCTACGATGACAGGACCGGCCCCTATGGCTACACCTTC. It specifies CASSYDDRTGPYGYTF. This chain links TRBV7-6 with TRBJ1-2; D is possibly TRBD1 (6 bases). Germline V gene data show CDR1 as SGHVS and CDR2 as FNYEAQ. The ends were cut back, 4 bases at V and 4 bases at J, with 19 bases in the middle. The CDR3 is 16 amino acids.

This sequence joins TRBV6-5 and TRBJ2-7, with 11 bases aligning to TRBD2. Germline CDR1 and CDR2: MNHEY and SVGAGI. This CDR3 region has 15 residues. V gave up 6 bases and J gave up 2 bases; unmatched junction bases: 6. CDR3 sequence: CASRPGLAEPYEQYF. CDR3 DNA: TGTGCCAGCAGGCCGGGACTAGCGGAACCCTACGAGCAGTACTTC.

The chain combines TRBV11-2 with TRBJ2-5, with 9 bases identical to TRBD1. V lost 4 bases and J lost 7; bases outside the gene matches: 16. The CDR3 runs 17 residues. The V gene's germline CDR1 is SGHAT and CDR2 FQNNGV. The CDR3 coding sequence is TGTGCCAGCAGCTCCGGTCCCGGGACAGGGCTCGATAGGACCCAGTACTTC. It translates to CASSSGPGTGLDRTQYF.

This clone was seen just once. The chain uses TRBV19 and TRBJ2-6, with D perhaps matching TRBD2 (6 bases). V was cut by 7 bases and J by 2 bases, with 12 bases left in between. There are 15 residues in the CDR3. Germline CDR1 is LNHDA and CDR2 is SQIVND (reference sequence). The CDR3 reads CASKTWGAGANVLTF. In nucleotides, the CDR3 is TGTGCCAGTAAAACGTGGGGGGCTGGGGCCAACGTCCTGACTTTC. Variable domain in full (rest from reference TRBV19 and TRBJ2-6): DGGITQSPKYLFRKEGQNVTLSCEQNLNHDAMYWYRQDPGQGLRLIYYSQIVNDFQKGDIAEGYSVSREKKESFPLTVTSAQKNPTAFYLCASKTWGAGANVLTFGAGSRLTVL.

This clone has only one observation. The rearrangement links TRBV5-4 to TRBJ1-2; TRBD1 matches at 8 bases. J gave up 7 bases and V 5 bases, and 7 bases lay outside the gene matches. The CDR3 loop spans 13 amino acids. In germline, CDR1 is SGHNT, CDR2 YYREEE (reference sequence). CDR3 in amino acids: CASRWTGNRGYTF. In DNA, the CDR3 is TGTGCCAGCAGATGGACAGGGAATCGTGGCTACACCTTC.

This clone was observed once. The rearrangement links TRBV5-4 to TRBJ2-2; D unclear. Trimming pared 4 bases from V and 6 bases from J, leaving 13 bases between. The CDR3 totals 14 residues. The germline V gene has CDR1 SGHNT and CDR2 YYREEE (reference sequence). The CDR3 loop is CASSTTADPGELFF. In DNA, the CDR3 is TGTGCCAGCAGCACAACTGCGGATCCCGGGGAGCTGTTTTTT.

J is TRBJ2-3 and V is TRBV6-5, with a weak D call TRBD2 (7 bases). Germline V gene lookup returns CDR1 MNHEY and CDR2 SVGAGI. The CDR3 is 15 residues long. V was cut by 6 bases and J by 3 bases, with 16 bases left in between. Written as DNA, the CDR3 is TGTGCCAGCAGAAGGGACAACGGGAGGACAGATACGCAGTATTTT. It codes for CASRRDNGRTDTQYF.

The V and J genes are TRBV5-1 and TRBJ2-1; D is possibly TRBD2 (6 bases). The germline V and J ends were trimmed by 0 bases and 0 bases, with 10 bases remaining between them. This CDR3 contains 16 residues. Germline V gene sequence: CDR1 SGHRS, CDR2 YFSETQ. The CDR3 spells CASSLETSPSYNEQFF. DNA of the CDR3: TGCGCCAGCAGCTTGGAAACTAGCCCCTCCTACAATGAGCAGTTCTTC.

The rearrangement joins TRBV7-8 to TRBJ2-7; 12 nucleotides match TRBD2. Germline lookup yields CDR1 SGHVS and CDR2 FQNEAQ. The CDR3 is made up of 19 amino acids. The trim removed 3 bases at V and 1 base at J, leaving 13 bases unmatched. The CDR3 DNA sequence: TGTGCCAGCAGCTTCCCCCGTTGGGGGACTAGCGGGCTTTCCTACGAGCAGTACTTC. It specifies CASSFPRWGTSGLSYEQYF.

V usage is TRBV7-2 and J usage is TRBJ1-4; TRBD1 is a possible D gene (5 bases). In germline, CDR1 is SGHTA, CDR2 FQGNSA. This CDR3 has 15 residues. The germline V and J ends were trimmed by 0 bases and 3 bases, with 8 bases remaining between them. The CDR3 DNA sequence: TGTGCCAGCAGCTTAGCCAGGGCTCCTAATGAAAAACTGTTTTTT. Translating gives CASSLARAPNEKLFF.

The chain is built from TRBV6-6 and TRBJ2-7, with TRBD2 as a possible D gene (5 bases). V lost 4 bases to trimming and J lost 6 bases, with 13 bases between them. The CDR3 spans 13 residues. From germline, CDR1 is MNHNY and CDR2 SVGAGI (reference sequence). The CDR3 DNA follows: TGTGCCAGCAGTTTACTAGTCCTGGGCGAGCAGTACTTC. Translating it yields CASSLLVLGEQYF.

The rearrangement links TRBV7-8 to TRBJ1-2; 8 bases are a match to TRBD1. The CDR3 runs 15 residues. V lost 1 base to trimming and J lost 4 bases; unmatched junction nucleotides: 5. Germline assignment: CDR1 SGHVS and CDR2 FQNEAQ. CDR3 nucleotide sequence: TGTGCCAGCAGCTTAGGGGGGACAGGAGGCTATGGCTACACCTTC. This codes for CASSLGGTGGYGYTF.

Here the CDR3 DNA reads TGCGCCAGCAGCCAAGACGGGACAGACCTCTATGGCTACACCTTC. Translation gives CASSQDGTDLYGYTF. J is TRBJ1-2 and V is TRBV4-3; 7 bases agree with TRBD1. The germline gives CDR1 LGHNA, CDR2 YSLEER. The CDR3 is made up of 15 amino acids. V trimming: 0 bases; J trimming: 4 bases; junction bases outside the gene matches: 5.

V and J are TRBV7-8 and TRBJ2-2, with TRBD2 matching 8 bases. Germline CDR1 SGHVS, CDR2 FQNEAQ. Losses at the gene ends were 4 bases for V and 7 bases for J; bases not matched to a gene: 8. The length of the CDR3 is 15 residues. CDR3 bases: TGTGCCAGCAGCTCCGCCGGGGGGGCCGGCGGGGAGCTGTTTTTT. This gives the protein CASSSAGGAGGELFF.

The rearrangement uses TRBV4-1 and TRBJ2-1, with TRBD2 identical over 13 bases. With V trimmed by 3 bases and J by 9 bases, 8 bases remained unmatched. The germline CDR1 and CDR2 sequences are MGHRA and YSYEKL. This CDR3 is built from 16 residues. Written as DNA, the CDR3 is TGCGCCAGCAGCCATGATACTAGCGGGGGGGCCGGTGAGCAGTTCTTC. Amino acids: CASSHDTSGGAGEQFF.